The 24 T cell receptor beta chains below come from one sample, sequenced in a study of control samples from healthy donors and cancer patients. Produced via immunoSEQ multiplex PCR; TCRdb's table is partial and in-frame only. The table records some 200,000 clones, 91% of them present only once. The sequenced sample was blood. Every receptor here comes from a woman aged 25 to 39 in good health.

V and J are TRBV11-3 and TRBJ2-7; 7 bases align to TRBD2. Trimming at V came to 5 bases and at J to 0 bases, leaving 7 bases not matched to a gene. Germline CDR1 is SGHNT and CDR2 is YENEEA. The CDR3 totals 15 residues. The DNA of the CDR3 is TGTGCCAGCAGCCCCGCTAGCGGCATCTCCTACGAGCAGTACTTC. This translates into CASSPASGISYEQYF.

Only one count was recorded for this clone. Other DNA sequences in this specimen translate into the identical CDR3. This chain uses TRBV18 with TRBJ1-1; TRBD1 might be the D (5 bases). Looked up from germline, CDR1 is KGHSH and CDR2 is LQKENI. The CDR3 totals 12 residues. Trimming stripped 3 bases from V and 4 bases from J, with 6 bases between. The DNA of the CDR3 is TGTGCCAGCTCACCGGGGGTCACTGAAGCTTTCTTT. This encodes CASSPGVTEAFF. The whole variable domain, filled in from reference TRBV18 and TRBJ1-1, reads NAGVMQNPRHLVRRRGQEARLRCSPMKGHSHVYWYRQLPEEGLKFMVYLQKENIIDESGMPKERFSAEFPKEGPSILRIQQVVRGDSAAYFCASSPGVTEAFFGQGTRLTVV.

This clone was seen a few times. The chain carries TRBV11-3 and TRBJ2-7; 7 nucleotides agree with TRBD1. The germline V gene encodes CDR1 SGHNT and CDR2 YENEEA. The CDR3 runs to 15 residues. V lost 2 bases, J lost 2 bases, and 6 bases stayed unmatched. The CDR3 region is CASSLYPGQTYEQYF. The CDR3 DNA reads TGTGCCAGCAGCTTATACCCGGGACAGACCTACGAGCAGTACTTC. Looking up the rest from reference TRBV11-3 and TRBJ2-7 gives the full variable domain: EAGVVQSPRYKIIEKKQPVAFWCNPISGHNTLYWYLQNLGQGPELLIRYENEEAVDDSQLPKDRFSAERLKGVDSTLKIQPAELGDSAVYLCASSLYPGQTYEQYFGPGTRLTVT.

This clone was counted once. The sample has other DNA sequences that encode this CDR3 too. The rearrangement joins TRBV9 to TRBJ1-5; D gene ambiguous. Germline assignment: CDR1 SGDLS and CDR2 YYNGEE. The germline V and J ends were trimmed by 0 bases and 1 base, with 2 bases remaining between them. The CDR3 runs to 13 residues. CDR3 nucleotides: TGTGCCAGCAGCGTAGCCAGCAATCAGCCCCAGCATTTT. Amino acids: CASSVASNQPQHF.

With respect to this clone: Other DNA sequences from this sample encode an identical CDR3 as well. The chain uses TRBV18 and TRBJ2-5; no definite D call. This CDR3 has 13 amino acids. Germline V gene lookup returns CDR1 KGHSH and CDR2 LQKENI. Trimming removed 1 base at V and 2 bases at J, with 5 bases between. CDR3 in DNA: TGTGCCAGCTCACCACGGCAGCAAGAGACCCAGTACTTC. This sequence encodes CASSPRQQETQYF.

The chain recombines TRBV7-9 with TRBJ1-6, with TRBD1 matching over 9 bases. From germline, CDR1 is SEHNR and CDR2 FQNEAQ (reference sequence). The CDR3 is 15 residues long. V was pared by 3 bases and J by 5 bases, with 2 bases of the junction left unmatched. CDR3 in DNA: TGTGCCAGCAGCTTTTGGACAGGGGATAATTCACCCCTCCACTTT. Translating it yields CASSFWTGDNSPLHF.

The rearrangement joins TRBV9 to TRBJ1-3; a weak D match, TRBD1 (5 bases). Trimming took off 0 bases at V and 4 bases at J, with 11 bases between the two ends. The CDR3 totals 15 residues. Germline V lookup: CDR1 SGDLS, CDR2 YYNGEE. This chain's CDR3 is CASSVGEGAGNTIYF. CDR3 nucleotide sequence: TGTGCCAGCAGCGTAGGTGAAGGGGCCGGAAACACCATATATTTT.

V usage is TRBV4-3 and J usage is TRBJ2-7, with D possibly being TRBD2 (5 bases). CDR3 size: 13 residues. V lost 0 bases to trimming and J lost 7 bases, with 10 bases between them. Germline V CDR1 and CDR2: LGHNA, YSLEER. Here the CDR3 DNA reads TGCGCCAGCAGCCAAGATGTCCGGGGAGAGCAGTACTTC. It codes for CASSQDVRGEQYF.

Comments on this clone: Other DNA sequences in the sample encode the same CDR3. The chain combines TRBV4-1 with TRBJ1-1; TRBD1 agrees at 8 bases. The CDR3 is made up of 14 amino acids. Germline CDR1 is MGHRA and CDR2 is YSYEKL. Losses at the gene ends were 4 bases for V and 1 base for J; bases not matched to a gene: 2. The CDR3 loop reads CASSLGTGNTEAFF. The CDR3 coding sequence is TGCGCCAGCAGCCTAGGGACAGGGAACACTGAAGCTTTCTTT.

CDR3: CASSIAGAGANVLTF. The CDR3, as DNA: TGTGCCAGTAGTATAGCAGGGGCTGGGGCCAACGTCCTGACTTTC. The chain combines TRBV19 with TRBJ2-6, with D maybe TRBD1 (6 bases). CDR1 LNHDA and CDR2 SQIVND come from the germline V gene (reference sequence). The V gene lost 1 base and the J gene lost 2 bases, with 6 bases spanning the gap. The CDR3 runs 15 residues.

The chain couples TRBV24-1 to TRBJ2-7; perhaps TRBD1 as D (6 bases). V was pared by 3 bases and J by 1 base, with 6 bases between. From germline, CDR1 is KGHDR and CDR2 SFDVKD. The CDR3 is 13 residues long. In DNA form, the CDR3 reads TGTGCCACCAGTGATCAGGGGTCCTACGAGCAGTACTTC. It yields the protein CATSDQGSYEQYF.

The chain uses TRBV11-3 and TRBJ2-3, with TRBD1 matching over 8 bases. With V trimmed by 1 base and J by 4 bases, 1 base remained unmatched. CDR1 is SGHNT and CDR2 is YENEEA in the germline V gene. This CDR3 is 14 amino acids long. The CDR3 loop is CASSLVQGADTQYF. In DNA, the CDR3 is TGTGCCAGCAGCTTAGTACAGGGGGCAGATACGCAGTATTTT.

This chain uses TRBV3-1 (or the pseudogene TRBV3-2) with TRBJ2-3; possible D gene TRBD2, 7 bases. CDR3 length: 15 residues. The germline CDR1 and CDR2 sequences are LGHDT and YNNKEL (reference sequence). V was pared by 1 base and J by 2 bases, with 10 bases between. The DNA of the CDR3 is TGTGCCAGCAGCCAAGGGGGGGGCGACACAGATACGCAGTATTTT. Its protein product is CASSQGGGDTDTQYF.

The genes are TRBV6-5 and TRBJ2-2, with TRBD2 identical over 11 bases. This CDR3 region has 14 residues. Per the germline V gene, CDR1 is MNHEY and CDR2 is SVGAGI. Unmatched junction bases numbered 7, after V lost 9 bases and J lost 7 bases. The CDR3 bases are TGTGCCAGTCATAGCGGGGGGGACGGCGGGGAGCTGTTTTTT. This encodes CASHSGGDGGELFF.

This CDR3 is CSGVATDTQYF. In nucleotides, the CDR3 is TGCAGTGGGGTCGCTACAGATACGCAGTATTTT. This chain joins TRBV20-1 and TRBJ2-3; D gene ambiguous. V dropped 7 bases and J dropped 3 bases, with 8 bases sitting between them. Germline CDR1 reads DFQATT; CDR2 reads SNEGSKA (reference sequence). The CDR3 extends over 11 amino acids.

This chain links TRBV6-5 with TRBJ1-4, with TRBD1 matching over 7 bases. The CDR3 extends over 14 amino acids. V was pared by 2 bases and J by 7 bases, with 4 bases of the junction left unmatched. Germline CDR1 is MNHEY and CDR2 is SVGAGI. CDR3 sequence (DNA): TGTGCCAGCAGTTACGAGGGGGCGGGTGAAAAACTGTTTTTT. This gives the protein CASSYEGAGEKLFF.

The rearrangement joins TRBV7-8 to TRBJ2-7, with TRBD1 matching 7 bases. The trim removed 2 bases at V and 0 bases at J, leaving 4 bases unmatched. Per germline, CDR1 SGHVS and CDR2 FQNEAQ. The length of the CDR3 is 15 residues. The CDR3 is CASSLPDRVSYEQYF. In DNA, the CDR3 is TGTGCCAGCAGCTTACCCGACAGGGTCTCCTACGAGCAGTACTTC.

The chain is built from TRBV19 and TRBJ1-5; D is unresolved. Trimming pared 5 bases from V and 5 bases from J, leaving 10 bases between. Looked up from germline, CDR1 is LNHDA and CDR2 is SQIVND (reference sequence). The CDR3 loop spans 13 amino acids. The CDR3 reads CASSPDTYQPQHF. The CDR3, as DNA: TGTGCCAGTAGTCCCGATACCTATCAGCCCCAGCATTTT.

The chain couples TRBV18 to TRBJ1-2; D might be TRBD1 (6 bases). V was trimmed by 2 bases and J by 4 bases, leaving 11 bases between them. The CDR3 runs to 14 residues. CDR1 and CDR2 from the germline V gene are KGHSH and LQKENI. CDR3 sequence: CASSPVDRLYGYTF. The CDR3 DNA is TGTGCCAGCTCACCAGTGGACAGACTCTATGGCTACACCTTC. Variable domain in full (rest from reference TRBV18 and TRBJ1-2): NAGVMQNPRHLVRRRGQEARLRCSPMKGHSHVYWYRQLPEEGLKFMVYLQKENIIDESGMPKERFSAEFPKEGPSILRIQQVVRGDSAAYFCASSPVDRLYGYTFGSGTRLTVV.

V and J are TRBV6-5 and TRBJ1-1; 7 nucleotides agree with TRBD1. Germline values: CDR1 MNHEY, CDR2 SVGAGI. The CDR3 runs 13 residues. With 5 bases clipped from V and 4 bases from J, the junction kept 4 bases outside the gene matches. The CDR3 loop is CASSQTGVTEAFF. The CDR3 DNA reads TGTGCCAGCAGTCAAACAGGGGTCACTGAAGCTTTCTTT.

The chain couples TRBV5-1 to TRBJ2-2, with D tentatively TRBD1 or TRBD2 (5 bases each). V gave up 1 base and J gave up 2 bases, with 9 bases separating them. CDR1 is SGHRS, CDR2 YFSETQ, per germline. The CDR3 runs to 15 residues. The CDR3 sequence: CASSLSGHNTGELFF. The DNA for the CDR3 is TGCGCCAGCAGCTTGAGCGGACATAACACCGGGGAGCTGTTTTTT.

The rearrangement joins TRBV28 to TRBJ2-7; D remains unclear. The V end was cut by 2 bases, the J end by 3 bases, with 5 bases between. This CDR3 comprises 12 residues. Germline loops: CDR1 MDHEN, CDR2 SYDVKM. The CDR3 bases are TGTGCCAGCAGTTTAATAGGCTACGAGCAGTACTTC. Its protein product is CASSLIGYEQYF.

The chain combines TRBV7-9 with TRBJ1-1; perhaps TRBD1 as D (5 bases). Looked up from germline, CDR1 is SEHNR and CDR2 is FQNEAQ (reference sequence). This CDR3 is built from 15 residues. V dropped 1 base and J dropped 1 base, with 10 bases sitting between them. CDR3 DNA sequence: TGTGCCAGCAGCTTAGTTCCCCAGGGGAACACTGAAGCTTTCTTT. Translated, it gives CASSLVPQGNTEAFF.

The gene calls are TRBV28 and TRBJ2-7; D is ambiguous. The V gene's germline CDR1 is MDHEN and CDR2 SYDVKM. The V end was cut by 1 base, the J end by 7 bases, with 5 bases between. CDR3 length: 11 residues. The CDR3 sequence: CASSLLGEQYF. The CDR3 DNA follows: TGTGCCAGCAGTTTATTGGGTGAGCAGTACTTC.